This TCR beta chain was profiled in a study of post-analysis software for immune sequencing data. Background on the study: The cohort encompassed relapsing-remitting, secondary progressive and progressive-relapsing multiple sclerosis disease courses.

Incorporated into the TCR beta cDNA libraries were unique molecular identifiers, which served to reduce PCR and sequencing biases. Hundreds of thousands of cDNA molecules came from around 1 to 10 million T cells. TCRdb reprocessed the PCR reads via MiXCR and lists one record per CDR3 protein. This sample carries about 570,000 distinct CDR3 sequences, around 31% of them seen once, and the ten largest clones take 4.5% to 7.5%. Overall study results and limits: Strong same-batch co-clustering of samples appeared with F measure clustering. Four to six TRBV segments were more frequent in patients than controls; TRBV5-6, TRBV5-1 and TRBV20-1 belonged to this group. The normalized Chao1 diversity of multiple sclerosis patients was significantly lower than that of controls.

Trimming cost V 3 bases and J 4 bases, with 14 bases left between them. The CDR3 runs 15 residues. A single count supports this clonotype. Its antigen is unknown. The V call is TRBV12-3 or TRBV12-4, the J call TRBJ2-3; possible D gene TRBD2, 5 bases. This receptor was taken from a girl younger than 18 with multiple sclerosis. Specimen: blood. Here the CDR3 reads CASSFPAGSADTQYF. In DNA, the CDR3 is TGTGCCAGCAGTTTCCCGGCTGGTAGCGCAGATACGCAGTATTTT.